These 22 T cell receptor beta chains were all obtained from the same sample, sequenced in a study of blood T cell repertoires in COVID-19. TCRdb keeps only in-frame clones here, not all; method: immunoSEQ multiplex PCR. The top ten clones hold 1.7% of a sample with around 300,000 clones, 75% to 90% of them seen once. Sequenced material: PBMCs or T cells enriched from blood (not recorded which). The origin of the receptors is a woman in her thirties or forties who had recovered from COVID-19.

This clone was seen only a few times. The V and J genes are TRBV5-8 and TRBJ2-2, with TRBD2 matching 12 bases. CDR1 SGHTS and CDR2 YDEGEE come from the germline V gene. The CDR3 is made up of 15 amino acids. V shed 4 bases and J 7 bases; nucleotides not matched to a gene: 5. CDR3: CASSPTSGGIGELFF. The CDR3 DNA reads as TGTGCCAGCAGCCCCACTAGCGGGGGGATCGGGGAGCTGTTTTTT.

V usage is TRBV5-1 and J usage is TRBJ2-3; 10 nucleotides line up with TRBD2. Germline assignment: CDR1 SGHRS and CDR2 YFSETQ. The trim removed 2 bases at V and 5 bases at J, leaving 5 bases unmatched. The CDR3 contains 15 residues. The CDR3 loop is CASSFQERGGDTQYF. CDR3 DNA: TGCGCCAGCAGCTTCCAGGAGCGGGGGGGAGATACGCAGTATTTT.

The chain recombines TRBV15 with TRBJ1-3, with 7 bases identical to TRBD1. CDR3 length: 14 residues. Germline loops: CDR1 LNHNV, CDR2 YYDKDF (reference sequence). After removal of 4 bases from V and 2 bases from J, the junction contained 2 bases not matched to a gene. The CDR3 is CATSTGTAGNTIYF. The CDR3 region has the DNA TGTGCCACCAGCACCGGGACAGCTGGAAACACCATATATTTT.

The chain joins TRBV10-3 to TRBJ1-2, with D perhaps matching TRBD1 (5 bases). Germline assignment: CDR1 ENHRY and CDR2 SYGVKD. This CDR3 spans 12 amino acids. V lost 4 bases and J lost 7, with 10 bases in between. CDR3 DNA sequence: TGTGCCATCAGTGCTTGGGGCTCTGGCTACACCTTC. Its protein product is CAISAWGSGYTF.

The chain recombines TRBV5-4 with TRBJ1-2; tentative D call: TRBD1 (5 bases). Trimming removed 4 bases at V and 8 bases at J, with 12 bases between. This CDR3 contains 12 residues. Germline V gives CDR1 SGHNT, CDR2 YYREEE (reference sequence). The CDR3 nucleotides are TGTGCCAGCAGCATGGGGGACTTGGGCTACACCTTC. Translating it yields CASSMGDLGYTF. Filled out from reference TRBV5-4 and TRBJ1-2, the complete variable domain reads ETGVTQSPTHLIKTRGQQVTLRCSSQSGHNTVSWYQQALGQGPQFIFQYYREEENGRGNFPPRFSGLQFPNYSSELNVNALELDDSALYLCASSMGDLGYTFGSGTRLTVV.

The chain uses TRBV28 and TRBJ1-4; D is undetermined. CDR3 length equals 14 residues. Trimming removed 2 bases from V and 3 bases from J, with 7 bases in between. Germline V gene lookup returns CDR1 MDHEN and CDR2 SYDVKM. The CDR3 protein is CASSLRGSNEKLFF. CDR3 nucleotide sequence: TGTGCCAGCAGTTTACGAGGTTCTAATGAAAAACTGTTTTTT.

The sample holds one count of this clone. The rearrangement uses TRBV2 and TRBJ1-5, with D hard to call. V lost 2 bases and J lost 7, with 6 bases in between. Germline CDR1 reads SNHLY; CDR2 reads FYNNEI. This CDR3 has 12 amino acids. The CDR3 reads CASSEWRQPQHF. CDR3 bases: TGTGCCAGCAGTGAATGGAGACAGCCCCAGCATTTT.

The V gene is TRBV6-1, the J gene TRBJ2-1; the D gene is possibly TRBD2 (6 bases). From germline, CDR1 is MNHNS and CDR2 SASEGT. The CDR3 contains 17 residues. The ends were cut back, 2 bases at V and 2 bases at J, with 16 bases in the middle. CDR3 DNA: TGTGCCAGCAGTGAAAAACCAAGCGGGCGACCCTACAATGAGCAGTTCTTC. This sequence encodes CASSEKPSGRPYNEQFF.

This clone occurred many times. J is TRBJ1-1 and V is TRBV7-8; D is ambiguous. The CDR3 has 15 residues. Trimming removed 5 bases at V and 0 bases at J, with 13 bases between. Per germline, CDR1 SGHVS and CDR2 FQNEAQ. CDR3 bases: TGTGCCAGCAGCCCAATTGGGCGAATGAACACTGAAGCTTTCTTT. Its protein product is CASSPIGRMNTEAFF.

This clone has just one count. The chain joins TRBV25-1 to TRBJ2-4; D is perhaps TRBD1 (6 bases). V lost 1 base, J lost 0 bases, and 16 bases lay in between. There are 18 residues in the CDR3. CDR1 and CDR2 (germline): MGHDK, SYGVNS. CDR3 sequence: CASSESRPGHLAKNIQYF. CDR3 nucleotide sequence: TGTGCCAGCAGTGAATCCCGACCGGGACATCTAGCCAAAAACATTCAGTACTTC.

J is TRBJ2-7 and V is TRBV11-2, with TRBD2 identical over 10 bases. CDR1 and CDR2 from the germline V gene are SGHAT and FQNNGV. The junction had 12 bases not matched to a gene; V was cut back by 7 bases and J by 3 bases. The CDR3 contains 16 residues. This chain's CDR3 is CASTIAPAGGRYEQYF. In nucleotides, the CDR3 is TGTGCCAGCACCATAGCGCCAGCGGGAGGGCGCTACGAGCAGTACTTC.

The genes are TRBV4-2 and TRBJ2-3, with D maybe TRBD2 (5 bases). Per the germline V gene, CDR1 is LGHNA and CDR2 is YNFKEQ. The CDR3 consists of 16 residues. Trimming removed 7 bases from V and 0 bases from J, with 17 bases in between. In nucleotides, the CDR3 is TGTGCCAGCAATTCTGGAGGCGGGTTTAGCACAGATACGCAGTATTTT. It yields the protein CASNSGGGFSTDTQYF.

This chain uses TRBV19 with TRBJ1-2, with a tentative D call TRBD1 (6 bases). The germline V and J ends were trimmed by 3 bases and 8 bases, with 13 bases remaining between them. The CDR3 has 13 residues. The germline CDR1 and CDR2 sequences are LNHDA and SQIVND (reference sequence). The CDR3 region is CASSITGRNGYTF. The CDR3, as DNA: TGTGCCAGTAGTATCACAGGGCGAAACGGCTACACCTTC.

The chain couples TRBV7-8 to TRBJ1-6; tentatively, D is TRBD1 (6 bases). Germline V gene lookup returns CDR1 SGHVS and CDR2 FQNEAQ. The CDR3 covers 17 residues. V was pared by 5 bases and J by 1 base, with 15 bases between. CDR3 coding DNA: TGTGCCAGCAGCAAAGGATGGGGGCGTTCCTATAATTCACCCCTCCACTTT. Protein sequence: CASSKGWGRSYNSPLHF. The full variable domain, in which reference TRBV7-8 and TRBJ1-6 provide the parts outside the CDR3, is GAGVSQSPRYKVAKRGQDVALRCDPISGHVSLFWYQQALGQGPEFLTYFQNEAQLDKSGLPSDRFFAERPEGSVSTLKIQRTQQEDSAVYLCASSKGWGRSYNSPLHFGNGTRLTVT.

This clone occurred once. This sequence joins TRBV6-5 and TRBJ1-6; D is undetermined. With 0 bases removed from V and 9 bases from J, the gap between germline ends came to 6 bases. Per the germline V gene, CDR1 is MNHEY and CDR2 is SVGAGI. The CDR3 length is 13 residues. The CDR3 here is CASSYSTSSPLHF. DNA of the CDR3: TGTGCCAGCAGTTACTCGACTAGTTCACCCCTCCACTTT.

This clone appeared once. CDR3 bases: TGTGCCAGCAGCTTAGATCAGGGCTATGGCTACACCTTC. Its translation: CASSLDQGYGYTF. The chain has TRBV7-3 and TRBJ1-2; D possibly corresponds to TRBD1 (5 bases). Trimming took 2 bases from V and 4 from J, leaving 8 bases between them. Germline CDR1 is SGHTA and CDR2 is FQGTGA. This CDR3 contains 13 residues.

The chain recombines TRBV5-4 with TRBJ2-1; D is ambiguous. Trimming stripped 1 base from V and 8 bases from J, with 7 bases between. Germline CDR1 is SGHNT and CDR2 is YYREEE (reference sequence). This CDR3 has 12 residues. The CDR3 loop is CASSLNRYEQFF. DNA for the CDR3: TGTGCCAGCAGCTTGAATAGATATGAGCAGTTCTTC.

This clone came up once. CDR3 loop: CASKGRSNYGYTF. CDR3 nucleotides: TGTGCCAGTAAGGGGCGGAGTAACTATGGCTACACCTTC. The chain combines TRBV19 with TRBJ1-2; a weak D match, TRBD1 (5 bases). The CDR3 loop spans 13 amino acids. Germline CDR1 LNHDA, CDR2 SQIVND (reference sequence). Deletions cut 7 bases from V and 1 base from J, with 10 bases between. Looking up the rest from reference TRBV19 and TRBJ1-2 gives the full variable domain: DGGITQSPKYLFRKEGQNVTLSCEQNLNHDAMYWYRQDPGQGLRLIYYSQIVNDFQKGDIAEGYSVSREKKESFPLTVTSAQKNPTAFYLCASKGRSNYGYTFGSGTRLTVV.

This chain uses TRBV25-1 with TRBJ1-2; 7 bases match TRBD1. Germline V gene sequence: CDR1 MGHDK, CDR2 SYGVNS. Germline trimming cut 1 base from V and 4 bases from J; bases unmatched to any gene: 6. This CDR3 contains 15 residues. The CDR3 bases are TGTGCCAGCAGTGAATTTGGAAGACAGGGCTATGGCTACACCTTC. It specifies CASSEFGRQGYGYTF.

The chain recombines TRBV18 with TRBJ1-1, with TRBD1 matching 8 bases. This CDR3 region has 14 residues. After removal of 6 bases from V and 0 bases from J, the junction contained 3 bases not matched to a gene. CDR1 and CDR2 from the germline V gene are KGHSH and LQKENI. The CDR3 coding sequence is TGTGCCAGCTCGCGGACAGGGATGAACACTGAAGCTTTCTTT. Translation gives CASSRTGMNTEAFF.

The J gene is TRBJ1-2, the V gene TRBV13; no clear D gene. V lost 8 bases and J lost 7, with 17 bases in between. CDR1 is PRHDT and CDR2 is FYEKMQ in the germline V gene (reference sequence). The CDR3 loop spans 13 amino acids. CDR3 in amino acids: CASGTREWGGYTF. In DNA, the CDR3 is TGTGCCAGCGGCACGAGGGAGTGGGGTGGCTACACCTTC.

This chain connects TRBV18 to TRBJ2-7; 10 bases match TRBD1. Germline CDR1 is KGHSH and CDR2 is LQKENI. V lost 5 bases and J lost 6; bases outside the gene matches: 16. This CDR3 comprises 17 residues. CDR3 protein: CASSANPSGQGSSEQYF. The CDR3 DNA reads TGTGCCAGCTCAGCAAATCCATCGGGACAGGGGTCTTCCGAGCAGTACTTC.